This T cell receptor (beta chain) stems from a study of cytomegalovirus exposure and HLA in healthy donors. Study results and caveats: According to a later analysis, TCR clusters from the first cohort tended to co-occur in the roughly 110 validation repertoires. In vitro, a few CMV-associated chains proved specific for CMV antigens.

The V gene's germline CDR1 is SGDLS and CDR2 YYNGEE. Trimming took 4 bases from V and 10 from J, leaving 17 bases between them. There are 14 residues in the CDR3. Comments on this clone: No antigen is known for it.

Clones were sequenced by immunoSEQ multiplex PCR, and TCRdb holds only the in-frame ones, with some missing. The table has tens of thousands of clones, approximately 88% seen once. The source material was PBMCs. This clonotype was sampled from a woman aged 18-29 years in good health and CMV-seropositive. The V call is TRBV9, the J call TRBJ1-4; D is unclear. Written as DNA, the CDR3 is TGTGCCAGCAGCCCAAGTCCAACCGAGGGAAAACTGTTTTTT. This translates into CASSPSPTEGKLFF.